Below are 3 T cell receptor beta chains sequenced from a single sample in a study of fetal regulatory T cell absence and autoimmunity. Sequenced by immunoSEQ multiplex PCR; TCRdb stores in-frame clones only, minus some. The table records some 87,000 clones, approximately 75% of them present only once. Material for sequencing was pancreas tissue. These receptors all stem from a male donor with IPEX syndrome.

The CDR3 coding sequence is TGCGCCAGCAGCCAATCGCCGCAGGGGCAAGCTAATGAAAAACTGTTTTTT. Protein product: CASSQSPQGQANEKLFF. The chain has TRBV4-1 and TRBJ1-4, with D possibly matching TRBD1 (6 bases). There are 17 residues in the CDR3. V lost 2 bases and J lost 3, with 16 bases in between. Per germline, CDR1 MGHRA and CDR2 YSYEKL.

The chain has TRBV30 and TRBJ2-3, with 7 bases lining up with TRBD2. Germline V gene data show CDR1 as GTSNPN and CDR2 as SVGIG (reference sequence). With 4 bases clipped from V and 2 bases from J, the junction kept 6 bases outside the gene matches. The CDR3 contains 14 residues. Here the CDR3 reads CAWNPGTTTDTQYF. DNA of the CDR3: TGTGCCTGGAACCCCGGGACTACCACAGATACGCAGTATTTT.

This clone was recorded only once. The chain uses TRBV9 and TRBJ1-2, with 8 bases aligning to TRBD1. The J segment lost 5 bases and the V segment lost 3 bases, leaving 3 bases of the junction unmatched. The CDR3 is made up of 13 amino acids. Germline V gene lookup returns CDR1 SGDLS and CDR2 YYNGEE. The CDR3 sequence: CASSATGVYGYTF. The CDR3 DNA reads TGTGCCAGCAGCGCGACAGGGGTGTATGGCTACACCTTC.